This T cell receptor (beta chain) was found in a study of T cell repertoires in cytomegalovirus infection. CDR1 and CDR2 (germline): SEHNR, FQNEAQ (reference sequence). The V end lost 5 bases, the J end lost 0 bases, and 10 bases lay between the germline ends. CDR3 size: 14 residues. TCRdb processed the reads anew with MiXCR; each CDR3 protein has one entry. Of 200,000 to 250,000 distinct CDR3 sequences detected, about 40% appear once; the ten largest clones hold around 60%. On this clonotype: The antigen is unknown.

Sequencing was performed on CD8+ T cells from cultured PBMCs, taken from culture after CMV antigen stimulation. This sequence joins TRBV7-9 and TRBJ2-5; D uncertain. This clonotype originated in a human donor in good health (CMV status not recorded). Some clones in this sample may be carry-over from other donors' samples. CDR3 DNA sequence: TGTGCCAGCAGCGTGGACGGACACCAAGAGACCCAGTACTTC. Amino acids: CASSVDGHQETQYF.